This TCR beta chain was recorded in a study of blood T cell repertoires in COVID-19. The overall study: Sites in the United States, Italy and Spain provided acute and convalescent COVID-19 samples. T cells, B-cell-depleted T cells, or PBMCs supplied cDNA or gDNA.

Trimming removed 0 bases from V and 3 bases from J, with 9 bases in between. There are 14 residues in the CDR3. The germline V gene has CDR1 LNHDA and CDR2 SQIVND (reference sequence). Methods used by the authors: Reference gene primer amplification yielded estimated nucleated cell counts. Sequencing was performed with immunoSEQ multiplex PCR; in TCRdb, only in-frame clones are kept and a portion is missing. For V, J and clone size, that table is used; D and trimming come from the DNA. The data contain some 130,000 clones, more than 75% of them singletons. The sequenced sample consisted of peripheral blood. This TCR derives from a woman in her seventies with COVID-19, enrolled during active disease. V and J are TRBV19 and TRBJ2-7; a weak D match, TRBD1 (6 bases). The CDR3: CASSIDPRGYEQYF. The CDR3 DNA reads as TGTGCCAGTAGTATAGATCCCAGGGGCTACGAGCAGTACTTC.